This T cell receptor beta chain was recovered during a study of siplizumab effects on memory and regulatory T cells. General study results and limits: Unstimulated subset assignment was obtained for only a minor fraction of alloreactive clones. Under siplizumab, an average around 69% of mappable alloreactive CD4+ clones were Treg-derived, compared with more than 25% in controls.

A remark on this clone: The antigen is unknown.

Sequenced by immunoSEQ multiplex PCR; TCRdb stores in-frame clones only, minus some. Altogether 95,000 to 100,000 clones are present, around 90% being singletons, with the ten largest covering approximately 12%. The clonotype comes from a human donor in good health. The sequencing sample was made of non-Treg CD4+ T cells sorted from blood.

In DNA, the CDR3 is TGTGCCAGCTCACCAGGCCACAGGGGAATTGAGCCGACAAACACCGGGGAGCTGTTTTTT. It translates to CASSPGHRGIEPTNTGELFF. The rearrangement links TRBV18 to TRBJ2-2, with TRBD1 identical over 7 bases. From germline, CDR1 is KGHSH and CDR2 LQKENI. V trimming: 2 bases; J trimming: 2 bases; junction bases outside the gene matches: 17. This CDR3 has 20 residues.